The 5 T cell receptor beta chains in this list originate from one sample, sequenced in a study of Graves' ophthalmopathy and Graves' hyperthyroidism. The sequenced template was RNA, covering the TCR beta CDR3 region. Amplification began with first-round RT-PCR using HTBI primers, then second-round multiplex PCR was performed. TCRdb redid the calling of the multiplex PCR reads with MiXCR, one entry per CDR3 protein. The sample contains 620,000 or so distinct CDR3 sequences, 20% to 25% of which appear only once. The sequencing input was peripheral blood. The receptors were gathered from a woman in her late teens or twenties with stable Graves' hyperthyroidism. Some clones in this sample may be carry-over from other donors' samples.

This clonotype was counted ten times or more. The rearrangement joins TRBV19 to TRBJ2-5; D unresolved. The CDR3 extends over 16 amino acids. Looked up from germline, CDR1 is LNHDA and CDR2 is SQIVND (reference sequence). V shed 4 bases and J shed 3 bases, with 18 bases lying between them. CDR3 DNA: TGTGCCAGTAGTACTTTAACAGCGCCTAGAGAAGAGACCCAGTACTTC. Encoded protein: CASSTLTAPREETQYF.

This clonotype was found many times. The CDR3 sequence: CASRDWTVSYEQYF. The CDR3 nucleotides read TGTGCCAGCAGGGATTGGACAGTTTCCTACGAGCAGTACTTC. The genes are TRBV6-2 or TRBV6-3 and TRBJ2-7, with TRBD1 as a possible D gene (6 bases). The germline CDR1 and CDR2 sequences are MNHEY and SVGEGT. V lost 6 bases, J lost 1 base, and 13 bases lay in between. This CDR3 is 14 amino acids long.

J is TRBJ2-2 and V is TRBV12-3 or TRBV12-4; D uncertain. V shed 1 base and J shed 6 bases, with 9 bases lying between them. The CDR3 has 14 amino acids. CDR3 in amino acids: CASSLVQLAGELFF. The CDR3 region has the DNA TGTGCCAGCAGTTTAGTACAGCTCGCCGGGGAGCTGTTTTTT.

This clonotype was observed a handful of times. CDR3 DNA sequence: TGCAGTGCTAGAGAACCGAGCAGGGGAAGGGGGACTAGCGCAGAGACCCAGTACTTC. Its translation is CSAREPSRGRGTSAETQYF. The chain is built from TRBV20-1 and TRBJ2-5; the match to TRBD2 covers 10 bases. Looked up from germline, CDR1 is DFQATT and CDR2 is SNEGSKA (reference sequence). J was trimmed by 4 bases and V by 0 bases; bases with no gene match: 17. The CDR3 loop spans 19 amino acids.

At least ten counts were recorded for this clonotype. The chain recombines TRBV12-3 or TRBV12-4 with TRBJ2-5; D uncertain. This CDR3 contains 14 residues. Trimming took 4 bases from V and 2 from J, leaving 11 bases between them. The CDR3 bases are TGTGCCAGCAGTTCCCCCGTTATACAAGAGACCCAGTACTTC. It encodes CASSSPVIQETQYF.